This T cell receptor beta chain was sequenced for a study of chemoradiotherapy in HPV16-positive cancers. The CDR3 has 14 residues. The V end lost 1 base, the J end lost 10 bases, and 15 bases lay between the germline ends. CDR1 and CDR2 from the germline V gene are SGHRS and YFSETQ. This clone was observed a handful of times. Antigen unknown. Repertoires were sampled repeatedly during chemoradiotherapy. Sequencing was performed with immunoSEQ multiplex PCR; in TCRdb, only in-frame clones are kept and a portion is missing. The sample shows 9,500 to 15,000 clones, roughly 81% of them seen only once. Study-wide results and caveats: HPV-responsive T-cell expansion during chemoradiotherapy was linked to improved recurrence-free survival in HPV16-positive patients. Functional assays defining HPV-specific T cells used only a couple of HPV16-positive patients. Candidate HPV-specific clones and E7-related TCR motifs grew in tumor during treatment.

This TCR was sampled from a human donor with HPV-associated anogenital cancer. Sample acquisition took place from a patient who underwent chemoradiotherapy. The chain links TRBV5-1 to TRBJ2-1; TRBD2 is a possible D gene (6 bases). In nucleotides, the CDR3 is TGCGCCAGCAGCTTGCGACTAGAACGTGGCGAGCAGTTCTTC. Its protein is CASSLRLERGEQFF.